This T cell receptor (beta chain) was obtained from a study of blood T cell repertoires in COVID-19. The overall study: Collection of acute and convalescent COVID-19 samples took place in the United States, Italy and Spain. In each case, the material was cDNA or gDNA derived from T cells, B-cell-depleted T cells, or PBMCs.

Study processing details: Amplification of reference gene primers provided the estimated nucleated cell counts. The method was immunoSEQ multiplex PCR; TCRdb's version includes in-frame clones alone and lacks a portion of them. That table supplies the V and J calls and clone size; D and trimming were determined from the DNA. The sample records 150,000 to 200,000 clones, around 77% being singletons. The CDR3 sequence is 15 residues long. The germline V gene has CDR1 SGDLS and CDR2 YYNGEE. The V and J ends lost 4 bases and 1 base, in that order; junction bases with no gene match: 4. This receptor was obtained from a man between 65 and 79 years old with acute or convalescent COVID-19. Sequenced sample: peripheral blood. The chain employs TRBV9 and TRBJ2-1; 8 nucleotides match TRBD2. The CDR3: CASSYSGVSYNEQFF. CDR3 nucleotide sequence: TGTGCCAGCAGCTATAGCGGGGTATCCTACAATGAGCAGTTCTTC.